This TCR beta chain was documented in a study of blood T cells in healthy people across ages. Broader study findings: In older individuals, TCR beta diversity per million T cells was lower, falling roughly linearly with age.

A second 7 to 11 cycle PCR used barcoded and J-beta primers. A tag from a template-switch adaptor with 12 random nucleotides marked each cDNA molecule. TCRdb redid the calling of the 5' RACE reads with MiXCR, one entry per CDR3 protein. The sample records 650,000 or so distinct CDR3 sequences, about 51% being singletons. For this clonotype: Its cognate antigen is unknown.

The CDR3 extends over 14 amino acids. V was clipped by 3 bases and J by 7 bases; unmatched bases: 6. Per germline, CDR1 SGHTA and CDR2 FQGNSA. Each of the donors had 9 to 10 milliliters of peripheral blood drawn into EDTA-treated Vacutainer tubes. Sequencing was performed on blood. The chain links TRBV7-2 to TRBJ1-2, with TRBD1 identical over 9 bases. The receptor was isolated from a woman of 80 years or more in good health. CDR3 residues: CASSFRDRAPGYTF. For the CDR3, the DNA is TGTGCCAGCAGCTTCCGGGACAGGGCTCCTGGCTACACCTTC.